This T cell receptor (beta chain) was sequenced for a study of blood T cell repertoires in COVID-19. On the study more broadly: Spain, Italy and the United States supplied samples that represented acute and convalescent COVID-19.

The CDR3 sequence is 15 residues long. J gave up 6 bases and V 5 bases, and 6 bases lay outside the gene matches. The germline gives CDR1 SGHTA, CDR2 FQGTGA. As processed by the authors: Researchers report that nucleated cell counts were estimated from reference gene primer amplification. Sequencing was performed with immunoSEQ multiplex PCR; in TCRdb, only in-frame clones are kept and a portion is missing. V and J calls plus clone size are reproduced from that table; the DNA served to infer D and trimming. Here the sample spans 150,000 to 200,000 clones, approximately 87% being singletons. This clonotype was obtained from a woman aged 70 to 79 with acute or convalescent COVID-19. This rearrangement joins TRBV7-3 to TRBJ2-3; 12 bases match TRBD1. The sequencing input was peripheral blood. This CDR3 is CASSRSGTGGDTQYF. The CDR3 coding sequence is TGTGCCAGCAGCCGTAGCGGGACAGGGGGCGATACGCAGTATTTT.